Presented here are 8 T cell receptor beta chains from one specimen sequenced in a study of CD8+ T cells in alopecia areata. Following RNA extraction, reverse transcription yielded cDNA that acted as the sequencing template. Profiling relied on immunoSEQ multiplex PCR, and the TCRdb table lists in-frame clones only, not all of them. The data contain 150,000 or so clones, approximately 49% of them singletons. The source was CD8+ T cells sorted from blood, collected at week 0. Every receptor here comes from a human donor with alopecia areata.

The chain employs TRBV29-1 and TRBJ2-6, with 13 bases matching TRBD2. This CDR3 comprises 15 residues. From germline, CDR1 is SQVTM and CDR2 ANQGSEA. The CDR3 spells CSGLAGEDGANVLTF. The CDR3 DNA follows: TGCAGTGGACTAGCGGGGGAGGATGGGGCCAACGTCCTGACTTTC.

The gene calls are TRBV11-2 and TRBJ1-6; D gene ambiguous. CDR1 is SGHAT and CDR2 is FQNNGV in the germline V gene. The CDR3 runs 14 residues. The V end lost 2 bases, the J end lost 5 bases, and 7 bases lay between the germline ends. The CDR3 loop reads CASSLRRNNSPLHF. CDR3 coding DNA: TGTGCCAGCAGCTTACGGAGAAATAATTCACCCCTCCACTTT.

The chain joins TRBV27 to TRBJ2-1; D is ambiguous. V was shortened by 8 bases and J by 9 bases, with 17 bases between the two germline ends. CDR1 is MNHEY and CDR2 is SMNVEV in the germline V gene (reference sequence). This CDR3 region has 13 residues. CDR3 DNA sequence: TGTGCCAGCTCGGGCGGAAGGGATACTGAGCAGTTCTTC. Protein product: CASSGGRDTEQFF.

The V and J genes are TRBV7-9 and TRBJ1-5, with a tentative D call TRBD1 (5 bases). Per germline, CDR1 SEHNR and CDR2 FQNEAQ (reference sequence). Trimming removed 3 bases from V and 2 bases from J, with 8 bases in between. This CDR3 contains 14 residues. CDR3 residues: CASSLGVGNQPQHF. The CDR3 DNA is TGTGCCAGCAGCTTGGGGGTTGGCAATCAGCCCCAGCATTTT.

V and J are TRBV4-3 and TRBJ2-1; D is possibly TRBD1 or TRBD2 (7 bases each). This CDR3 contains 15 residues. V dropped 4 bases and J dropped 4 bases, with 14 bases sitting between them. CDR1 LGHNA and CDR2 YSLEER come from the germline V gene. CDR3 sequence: CASSPQGEGYNEQFF. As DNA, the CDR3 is TGCGCCAGCAGCCCGCAGGGGGAGGGATACAATGAGCAGTTCTTC.

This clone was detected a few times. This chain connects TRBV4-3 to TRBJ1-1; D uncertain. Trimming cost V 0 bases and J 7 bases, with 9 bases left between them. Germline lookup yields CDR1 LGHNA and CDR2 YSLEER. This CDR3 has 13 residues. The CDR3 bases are TGCGCCAGCAGCCAAGATCGGGAGGATGAAGCTTTCTTT. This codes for CASSQDREDEAFF.

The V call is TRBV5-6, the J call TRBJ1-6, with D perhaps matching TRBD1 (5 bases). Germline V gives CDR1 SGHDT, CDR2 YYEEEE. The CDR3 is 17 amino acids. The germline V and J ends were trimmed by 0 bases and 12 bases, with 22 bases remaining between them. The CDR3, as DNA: TGTGCCAGCAGCTTGGCGCGGGACGGCCTGAGGAGCATACCCCTCCACTTT. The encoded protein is CASSLARDGLRSIPLHF.

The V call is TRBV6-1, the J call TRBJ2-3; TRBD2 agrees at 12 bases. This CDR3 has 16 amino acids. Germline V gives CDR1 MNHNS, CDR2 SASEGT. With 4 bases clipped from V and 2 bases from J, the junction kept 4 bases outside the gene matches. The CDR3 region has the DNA TGTGCCAGCAGTGCGACTAGCGGGGGCCACACAGATACGCAGTATTTT. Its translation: CASSATSGGHTDTQYF.